This T cell receptor (beta chain) was recorded in a study of OX40 agonist ivuxolimab in advanced cancers. Sequencing was performed with immunoSEQ multiplex PCR; in TCRdb, only in-frame clones are kept and a portion is missing. The sample has some 97,000 clones, 75% to 95% seen once. CDR1 is LNHNV and CDR2 is YYDKDF in the germline V gene (reference sequence). The CDR3 loop spans 11 amino acids. V gave up 5 bases and J gave up 5 bases, with 7 bases separating them. The chain combines TRBV15 with TRBJ2-7; D remains unclear. Sequences were derived from CD4+ or CD8+ T cells sorted from blood, sampled in a trial of the OX40 agonist ivuxolimab. The sequence was collected from an adult with an advanced solid tumor such as melanoma, head and neck, liver or kidney cancer. The CDR3 DNA follows: TGTGCCACCAGCGCCTTCGACGAGCAGTACTTC. Translating it yields CATSAFDEQYF.